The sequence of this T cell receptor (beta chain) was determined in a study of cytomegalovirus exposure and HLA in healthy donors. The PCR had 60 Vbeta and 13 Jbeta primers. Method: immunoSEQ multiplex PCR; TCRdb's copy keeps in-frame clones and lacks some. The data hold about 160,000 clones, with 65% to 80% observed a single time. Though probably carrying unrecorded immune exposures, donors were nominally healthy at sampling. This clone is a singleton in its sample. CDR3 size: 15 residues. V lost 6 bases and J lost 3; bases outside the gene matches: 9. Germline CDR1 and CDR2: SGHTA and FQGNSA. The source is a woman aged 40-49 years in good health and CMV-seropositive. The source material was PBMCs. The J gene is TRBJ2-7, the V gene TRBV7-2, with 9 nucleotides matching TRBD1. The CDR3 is CASSHFGTGNYEQYF. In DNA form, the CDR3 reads TGTGCCAGCAGTCACTTCGGGACAGGGAACTACGAGCAGTACTTC.